This TCR beta chain was found in a study of blood T cell repertoires in COVID-19. Losses at the gene ends were 4 bases for V and 5 bases for J; bases not matched to a gene: 7. Looked up from germline, CDR1 is SGHRS and CDR2 is YFSETQ. This CDR3 spans 15 amino acids. Some clones are missing from TCRdb's copy, which holds only in-frame ones; the method was immunoSEQ multiplex PCR. The sample records 300,000 to 450,000 clones, roughly nine tenths being singletons. The receptor comes from a young woman who had recovered from COVID-19. The genes are TRBV5-1 and TRBJ1-4; the match to TRBD1 covers 8 bases. Sequencing was performed on PBMCs or T cells enriched from blood (not recorded which). The CDR3 DNA reads as TGCGCCAGCAGCCTTGACAGGGGAGGAAATGAAAAACTGTTTTTT. It translates to CASSLDRGGNEKLFF.